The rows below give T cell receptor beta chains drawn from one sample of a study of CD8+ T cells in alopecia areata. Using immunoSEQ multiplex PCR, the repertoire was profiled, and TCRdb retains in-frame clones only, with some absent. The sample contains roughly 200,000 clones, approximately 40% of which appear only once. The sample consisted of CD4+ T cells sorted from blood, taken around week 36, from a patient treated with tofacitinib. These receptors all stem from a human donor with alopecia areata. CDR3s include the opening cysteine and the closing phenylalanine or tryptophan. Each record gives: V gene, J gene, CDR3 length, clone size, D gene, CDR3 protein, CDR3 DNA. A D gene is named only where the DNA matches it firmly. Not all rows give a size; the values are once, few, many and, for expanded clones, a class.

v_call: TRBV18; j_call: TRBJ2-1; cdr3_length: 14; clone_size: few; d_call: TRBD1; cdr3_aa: CASSPGTGPDEQFF; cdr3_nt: TGTGCCAGCTCACCAGGGACAGGGCCGGATGAGCAGTTCTTC
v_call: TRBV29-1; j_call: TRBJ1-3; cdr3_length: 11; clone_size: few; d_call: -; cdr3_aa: CSVEWGGTIYF; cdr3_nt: TGCAGCGTTGAATGGGGAGGCACCATATATTTT
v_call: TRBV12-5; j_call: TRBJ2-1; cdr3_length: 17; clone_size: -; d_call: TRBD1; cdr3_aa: CASGSGTGGVLSNEQFF; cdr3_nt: TGTGCTAGTGGTTCCGGGACAGGGGGCGTCTTGAGTAATGAGCAGTTCTTC
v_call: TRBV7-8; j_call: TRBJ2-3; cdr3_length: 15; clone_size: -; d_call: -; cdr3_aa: CASSAQRLPTDTQYF; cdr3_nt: TGTGCCAGCAGTGCCCAGCGGCTCCCCACAGATACGCAGTATTTT
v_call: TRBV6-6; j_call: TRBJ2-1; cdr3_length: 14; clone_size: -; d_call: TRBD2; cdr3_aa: CASSPGRGYNEQFF; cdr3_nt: TGTGCCAGCAGTCCTGGGAGGGGTTACAATGAGCAGTTCTTC
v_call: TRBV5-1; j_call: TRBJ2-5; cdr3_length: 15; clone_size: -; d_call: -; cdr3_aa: CASSFRDSRGETQYF; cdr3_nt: TGCGCCAGCAGCTTCCGGGACTCCAGGGGGGAGACCCAGTACTTC
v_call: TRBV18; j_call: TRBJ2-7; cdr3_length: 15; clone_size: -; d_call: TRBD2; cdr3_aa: CASSQQTSGYYEQYF; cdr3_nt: TGTGCCAGCTCACAACAAACTAGCGGCTACTACGAGCAGTACTTC
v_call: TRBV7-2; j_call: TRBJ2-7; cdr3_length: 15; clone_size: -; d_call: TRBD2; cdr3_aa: CASSLGTSGMGEQYF; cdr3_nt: TGTGCCAGCAGCCTAGGGACTAGCGGGATGGGGGAGCAGTACTTC
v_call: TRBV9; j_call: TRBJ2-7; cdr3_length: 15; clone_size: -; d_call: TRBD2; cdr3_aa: CASSVEGREFDEQYF; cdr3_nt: TGTGCCAGCAGCGTAGAAGGGCGGGAGTTCGACGAGCAGTACTTC
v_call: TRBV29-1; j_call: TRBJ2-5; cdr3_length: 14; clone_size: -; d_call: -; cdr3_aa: CSVVLTGGGGTQYF; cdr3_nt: TGCAGCGTCGTACTCACGGGGGGCGGAGGGACCCAGTACTTC
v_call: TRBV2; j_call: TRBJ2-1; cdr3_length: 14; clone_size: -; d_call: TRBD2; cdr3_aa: CASFRREGLEEQFF; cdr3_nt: TGTGCCAGCTTCAGGCGGGAGGGCCTTGAGGAGCAGTTCTTC
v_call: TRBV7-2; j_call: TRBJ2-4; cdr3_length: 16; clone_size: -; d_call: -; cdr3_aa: CASSLVSGFAKNIQYF; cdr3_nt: TGTGCCAGCAGCTTAGTATCGGGTTTTGCCAAAAACATTCAGTACTTC
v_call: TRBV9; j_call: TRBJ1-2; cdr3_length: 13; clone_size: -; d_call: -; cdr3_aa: CASSVGTSYGYTF; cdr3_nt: TGTGCCAGCAGCGTGGGCACAAGCTATGGCTACACCTTC
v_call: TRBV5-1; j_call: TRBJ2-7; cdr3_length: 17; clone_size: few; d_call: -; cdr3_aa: CASSFFSTGAASYEQYF; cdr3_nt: TGCGCCAGCAGCTTTTTTTCGACGGGAGCGGCCAGTTACGAGCAGTACTTC
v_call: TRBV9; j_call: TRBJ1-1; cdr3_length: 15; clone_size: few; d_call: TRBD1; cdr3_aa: CASSPQGQSNTEAFF; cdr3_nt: TGTGCCAGCAGCCCCCAGGGACAGTCCAACACTGAAGCTTTCTTT
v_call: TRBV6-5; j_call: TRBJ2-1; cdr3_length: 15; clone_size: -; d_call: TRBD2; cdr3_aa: CASRALAGSYNEQFF; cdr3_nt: TGTGCCAGCAGAGCCCTAGCGGGATCATACAATGAGCAGTTCTTC
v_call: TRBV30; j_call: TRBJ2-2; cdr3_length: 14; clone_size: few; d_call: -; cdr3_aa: CAWSFFSLSGELFF; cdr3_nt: TGTGCCTGGAGTTTTTTCTCCCTGTCCGGGGAGCTGTTTTTT
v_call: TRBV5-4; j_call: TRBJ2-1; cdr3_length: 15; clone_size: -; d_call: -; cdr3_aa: CASSLAQGTYNEQFF; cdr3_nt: TGTGCCAGCAGCTTGGCCCAGGGGACCTACAATGAGCAGTTCTTC
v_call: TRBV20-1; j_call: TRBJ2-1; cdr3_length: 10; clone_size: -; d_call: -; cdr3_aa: CSARRDEQFF; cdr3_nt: TGCAGTGCTAGGCGGGATGAGCAGTTCTTC
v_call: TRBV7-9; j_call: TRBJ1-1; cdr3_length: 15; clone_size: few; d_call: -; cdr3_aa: CASSTGVGPGTEAFF; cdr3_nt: TGTGCCAGCAGCACAGGAGTGGGGCCGGGCACTGAAGCTTTCTTT
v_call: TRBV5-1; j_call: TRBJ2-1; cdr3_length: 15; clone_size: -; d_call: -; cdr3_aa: CASSLVAGVYNEQFF; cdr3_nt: TGCGCCAGCAGCTTGGTAGCAGGAGTGTACAATGAGCAGTTCTTC
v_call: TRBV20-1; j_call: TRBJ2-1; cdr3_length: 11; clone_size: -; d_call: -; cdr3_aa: CSADGLNEQFF; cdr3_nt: TGCAGTGCAGACGGGCTGAATGAGCAGTTCTTC
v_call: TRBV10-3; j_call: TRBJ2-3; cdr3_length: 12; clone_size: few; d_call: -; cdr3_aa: CAIRGGGDTQYF; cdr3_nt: TGTGCCATCAGAGGGGGTGGAGATACGCAGTATTTT
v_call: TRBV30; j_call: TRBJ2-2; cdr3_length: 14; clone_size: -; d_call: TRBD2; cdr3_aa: CAWFLAGGAGELFF; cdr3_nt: TGTGCCTGGTTTCTAGCGGGAGGAGCCGGGGAGCTGTTTTTT
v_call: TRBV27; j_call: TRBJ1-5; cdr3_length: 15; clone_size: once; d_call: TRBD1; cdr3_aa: CASSSDRLSNQPQHF; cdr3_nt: TGTGCCAGCAGTTCGGACAGGCTGAGCAATCAGCCCCAGCATTTT
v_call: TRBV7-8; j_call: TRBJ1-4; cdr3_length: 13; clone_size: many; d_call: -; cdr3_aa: CASSSQYGEKLFF; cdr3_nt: TGTGCCAGCAGCTCGCAATATGGAGAAAAACTGTTTTTT
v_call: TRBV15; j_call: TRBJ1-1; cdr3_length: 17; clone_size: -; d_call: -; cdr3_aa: CATSRDREAAGLTEAFF; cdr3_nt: TGTGCCACCAGCAGAGATAGGGAGGCAGCGGGGCTCACTGAAGCTTTCTTT
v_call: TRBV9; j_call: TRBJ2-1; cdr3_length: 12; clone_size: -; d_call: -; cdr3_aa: CASSVAHNEQFF; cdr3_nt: TGTGCCAGCAGCGTAGCTCACAATGAGCAGTTCTTC
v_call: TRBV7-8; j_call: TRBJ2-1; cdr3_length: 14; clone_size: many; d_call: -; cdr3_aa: CASSSGQSVYEQFF; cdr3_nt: TGTGCCAGCAGCTCGGGACAAAGCGTCTATGAGCAGTTCTTC
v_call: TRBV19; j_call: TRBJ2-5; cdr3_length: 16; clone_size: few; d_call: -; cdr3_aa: CASTVRPVGIQETQYF; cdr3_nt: TGTGCCAGTACGGTCCGGCCTGTTGGGATCCAAGAGACCCAGTACTTC
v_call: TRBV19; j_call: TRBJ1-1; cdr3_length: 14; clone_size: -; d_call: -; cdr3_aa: CASSIWAGTTEAFF; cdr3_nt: TGTGCCAGTAGTATCTGGGCAGGGACGACTGAAGCTTTCTTT
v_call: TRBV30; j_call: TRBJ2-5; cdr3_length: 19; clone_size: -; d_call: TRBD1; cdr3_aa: CAWSEGFGTGTPTGWTQYF; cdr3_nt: TGTGCCTGGAGTGAGGGGTTCGGGACAGGGACCCCAACTGGGTGGACCCAGTACTTC
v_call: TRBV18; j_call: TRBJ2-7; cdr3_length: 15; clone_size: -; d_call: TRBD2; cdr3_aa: CASSATSGSSYEQYF; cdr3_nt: TGTGCCAGCTCAGCCACTAGCGGGAGCTCCTACGAGCAGTACTTC
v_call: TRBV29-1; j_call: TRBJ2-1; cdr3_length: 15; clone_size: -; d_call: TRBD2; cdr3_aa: CSVRAGSGSYNEQFF; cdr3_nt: TGCAGCGTCCGAGCCGGTAGCGGGAGTTACAATGAGCAGTTCTTC
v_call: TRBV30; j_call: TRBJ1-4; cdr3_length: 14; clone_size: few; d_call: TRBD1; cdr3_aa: CAWSKGQTVEKLFF; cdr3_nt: TGTGCCTGGAGTAAGGGACAGACCGTAGAAAAACTGTTTTTT